Here is one TCR beta chain with its context. Its antigen is unknown. Germline V gene sequence: CDR1 ENHRY, CDR2 SYGVKD. V was cut by 4 bases and J by 6 bases, with 7 bases left in between. The CDR3 has 12 amino acids. The sample is drawn from a study of T cell responses to AZD1222 COVID-19 vaccine. Generated by immunoSEQ multiplex PCR, the TCRdb table keeps only in-frame clones and is missing some. The sample holds about 140,000 clones, 88% seen once. Study conclusions and caveats: The study found Spike-specific TCR breadth and depth rose after two AZD1222 doses. Nearly half of spike-specific TCRs reportedly go after variant regions that carry no mutations. Dominant CD4 TCR responses targeted spike regions 160-218 and 743-854. Only a handful of individuals given AZD1222 were seropositive at baseline.

The input for sequencing was peripheral blood, taken 28 days after the second AZD1222 dose. This TCR derives from an adult who received the AZD1222 COVID-19 vaccine. V usage is TRBV10-3 and J usage is TRBJ2-4; D perhaps matches TRBD2 (5 bases). CDR3 in amino acids: CAISVEGNIQYF. CDR3 in DNA: TGTGCCATCAGTGTTGAGGGAAACATTCAGTACTTC.